This T cell receptor beta chain was documented in a study of OX40 agonist ivuxolimab in advanced cancers. Study in general: Around 40% of patients had received prior checkpoint inhibitor therapy.

TCRdb keeps only in-frame clones here, not all; method: immunoSEQ multiplex PCR. Among approximately 22,000 clones listed, over 75% were seen once. The J segment lost 0 bases and the V segment lost 2 bases, leaving 3 bases of the junction unmatched. Germline values: CDR1 SGHRS, CDR2 YFSETQ. The CDR3 is made up of 16 amino acids. The V gene is TRBV5-1, the J gene TRBJ2-2; 8 nucleotides match TRBD1. The material sequenced was CD4+ or CD8+ T cells sorted from blood, taken in a trial of the OX40 agonist ivuxolimab. The origin of this receptor is an adult with an advanced solid tumor such as melanoma, head and neck, liver or kidney cancer. As DNA, the CDR3 is TGCGCCAGCAGCTTTGACAGGGGAGCGAACACCGGGGAGCTGTTTTTT. Its translation is CASSFDRGANTGELFF. Using reference TRBV5-1 and TRBJ2-2 for the parts outside the CDR3, the full variable domain is KAGVTQTPRYLIKTRGQQVTLSCSPISGHRSVSWYQQTPGQGLQFLFEYFSETQRNKGNFPGRFSGRQFSNSRSEMNVSTLELGDSALYLCASSFDRGANTGELFFGEGSRLTVL.